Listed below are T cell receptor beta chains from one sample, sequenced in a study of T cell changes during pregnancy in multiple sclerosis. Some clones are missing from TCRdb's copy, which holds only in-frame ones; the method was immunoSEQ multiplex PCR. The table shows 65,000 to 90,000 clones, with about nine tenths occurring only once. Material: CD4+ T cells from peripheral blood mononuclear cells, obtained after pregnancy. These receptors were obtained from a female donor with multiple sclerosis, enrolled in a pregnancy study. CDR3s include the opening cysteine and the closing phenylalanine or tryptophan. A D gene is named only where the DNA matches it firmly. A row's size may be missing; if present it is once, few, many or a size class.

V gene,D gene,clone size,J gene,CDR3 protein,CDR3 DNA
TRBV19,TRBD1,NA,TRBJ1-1,CASRNKGAGEAFF,TGTGCCAGTAGGAACAAGGGGGCCGGAGAAGCTTTCTTT
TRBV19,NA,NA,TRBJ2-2,CATTDPYATGELFF,TGTGCCACCACAGATCCCTACGCAACCGGGGAGCTGTTTTTT
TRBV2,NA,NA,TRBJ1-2,CASSPGSPNYGYTF,TGTGCCAGCAGCCCTGGGAGTCCTAACTATGGCTACACCTTC
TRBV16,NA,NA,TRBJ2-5,CASSQLSPRETQYF,TGTGCCAGCAGCCAATTGAGCCCGAGGGAGACCCAGTACTTC
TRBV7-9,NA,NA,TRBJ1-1,CASSRNTEAFF,TGTGCCAGCAGCCGGAACACTGAAGCTTTCTTT
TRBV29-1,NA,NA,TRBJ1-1,CSVDDRGTEAFF,TGCAGCGTTGATGACAGAGGCACTGAAGCTTTCTTT
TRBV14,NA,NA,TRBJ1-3,CASSQPRGSGNTIYF,TGTGCCAGCAGCCAACCACGGGGGTCTGGAAACACCATATATTTT
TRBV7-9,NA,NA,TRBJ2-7,CASSLPTSVEQYF,TGTGCCAGCAGCTTACCGACATCAGTCGAGCAGTACTTC
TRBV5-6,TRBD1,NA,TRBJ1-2,CASRPTGRDGYGYTF,TGTGCCAGCAGACCGACAGGGCGGGATGGCTATGGCTACACCTTC
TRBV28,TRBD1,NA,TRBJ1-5,CASRSRQGRLMGNQPQHF,TGTGCCAGCAGATCGCGACAGGGGAGGTTAATGGGCAATCAGCCCCAGCATTTT
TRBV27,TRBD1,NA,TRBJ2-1,CASSSPFRDRAYNEQFF,TGTGCCAGCAGTTCTCCCTTCCGGGACAGGGCCTACAATGAGCAGTTCTTC
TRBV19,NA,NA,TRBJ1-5,CASSRRGQPQHF,TGTGCCAGTAGTCGACGGGGTCAGCCCCAGCATTTT
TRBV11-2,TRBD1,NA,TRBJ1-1,CASSLIGTANTEAFF,TGTGCCAGCAGCTTGATCGGGACAGCGAACACTGAAGCTTTCTTT
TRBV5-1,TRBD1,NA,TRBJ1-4,CASSIGQGDEKLFF,TGCGCCAGCAGCATAGGACAGGGTGATGAAAAACTGTTTTTT
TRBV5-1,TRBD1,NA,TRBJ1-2,CASSFTTGMNYGYTF,TGCGCCAGCAGCTTCACGACAGGGATGAACTATGGCTACACCTTC
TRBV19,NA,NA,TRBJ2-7,CASREQGPSYEQYF,TGTGCCAGTAGGGAACAGGGTCCGTCGTACGAGCAGTACTTC
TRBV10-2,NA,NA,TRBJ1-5,CAARGGRDQPQHF,TGCGCTGCCCGAGGGGGACGGGATCAGCCCCAGCATTTT
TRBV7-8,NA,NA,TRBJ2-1,CASSSLGWSSYNEQFF,TGTGCCAGCAGCTCCCTCGGGTGGAGCTCCTACAATGAGCAGTTCTTC
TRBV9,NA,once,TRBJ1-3,CASSPTSPNTIYF,TGTGCCAGCAGCCCCACAAGTCCAAACACCATATATTTT
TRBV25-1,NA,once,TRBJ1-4,CASSEYRDNEKLFF,TGTGCCAGCAGTGAGTACAGGGACAATGAAAAACTGTTTTTT
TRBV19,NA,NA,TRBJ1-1,CASRREGVRTEAFF,TGTGCCAGTAGGAGGGAGGGGGTAAGGACTGAAGCTTTCTTT
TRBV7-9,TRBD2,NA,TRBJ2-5,CASSLEGTSGRETQYF,TGTGCCAGCAGCTTAGAAGGGACTAGCGGTAGAGAGACCCAGTACTTC
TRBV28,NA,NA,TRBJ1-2,CASSSSRSNYGYTF,TGTGCCAGCAGTTCGTCCAGATCTAACTATGGCTACACCTTC
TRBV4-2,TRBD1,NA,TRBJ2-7,CASSHATGGNYEQYF,TGTGCCAGCAGCCATGCGACAGGGGGTAATTACGAGCAGTACTTC
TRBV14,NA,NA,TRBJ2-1,CASSQAGHNNEQFF,TGTGCCAGCAGCCAAGCGGGACACAACAATGAGCAGTTCTTC
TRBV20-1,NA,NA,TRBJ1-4,CSAASHEKLFF,TGCAGTGCGGCCTCTCATGAAAAACTGTTTTTT
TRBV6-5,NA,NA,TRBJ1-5,CASNYQPQHF,TGTGCCAGCAACTATCAGCCCCAGCATTTT
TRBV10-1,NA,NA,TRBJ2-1,CASSESLTGTGGEQFF,TGCGCCAGCAGTGAGTCACTTACAGGGACCGGTGGTGAGCAGTTCTTC
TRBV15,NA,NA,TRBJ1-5,CATSREGANQPQHF,TGTGCCACCAGCAGAGAAGGGGCCAATCAGCCCCAGCATTTT
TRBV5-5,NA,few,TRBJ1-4,CASSQLGQTNEKLFF,TGTGCCAGCAGCCAACTCGGACAGACAAATGAAAAACTGTTTTTT
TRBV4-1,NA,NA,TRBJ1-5,CASSQEWQEDQPQHF,TGCGCCAGCAGCCAAGAGTGGCAGGAGGATCAGCCCCAGCATTTT
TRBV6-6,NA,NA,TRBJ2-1,CASSYRTEGSEQFF,TGTGCCAGCAGTTACAGGACAGAAGGTAGTGAGCAGTTCTTC
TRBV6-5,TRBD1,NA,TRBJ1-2,CASSLRGGGYGYTF,TGTGCCAGCAGTTTAAGAGGGGGCGGCTATGGCTACACCTTC
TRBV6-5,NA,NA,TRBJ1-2,CASRLPGYQDGYTF,TGTGCCAGCAGGCTCCCAGGTTATCAGGATGGCTACACCTTC
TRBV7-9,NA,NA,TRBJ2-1,CASSLTGNEQFF,TGTGCCAGCAGCTTAACAGGGAATGAGCAGTTCTTC
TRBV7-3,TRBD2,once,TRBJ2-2,CASSPLATGELFF,TGTGCCAGCAGCCCACTAGCGACCGGGGAGCTGTTTTTT
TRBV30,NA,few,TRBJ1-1,CAWARVNTEAFF,TGTGCCTGGGCGCGGGTGAACACTGAAGCTTTCTTT
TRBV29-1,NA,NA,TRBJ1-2,CSVHEGDNYGYTF,TGCAGCGTCCACGAGGGAGATAACTATGGCTACACCTTC
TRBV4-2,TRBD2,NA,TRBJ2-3,CASSRPTSGVADTQYF,TGTGCCAGCAGCCGCCCTACTAGCGGGGTAGCAGATACGCAGTATTTT
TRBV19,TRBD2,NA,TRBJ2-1,CASSHGLGEQFF,TGTGCCAGTAGTCACGGACTAGGGGAGCAGTTCTTC
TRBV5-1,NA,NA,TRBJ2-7,CASSLAGGDSYEQYF,TGCGCCAGCAGCTTGGCCGGGGGAGACTCCTACGAGCAGTACTTC